A selection of T cell receptor beta chains follows, all from one sample in a study of molecular identifiers for immune sequencing clone quantification. TCRdb called the PCR reads again in MiXCR, with one record for every CDR3 protein. The table includes 35,000 to 40,000 distinct CDR3 sequences, 19% detected once. The sequenced sample was naive CD8+ T cells from blood, with Jurkat cell RNA spiked in. The receptor set was obtained from a human donor in good health. Some libraries in this study had Jurkat cell RNA spiked in. The CDR3 runs from the conserved cysteine through the conserved F or W. Fields, in order: J gene, V gene, clone size, D gene, CDR3 DNA, CDR3 protein. D genes are given only for firm matches. Rows give clone size only sometimes, using once, few, many, or a class for an expanded clone.

j_call: TRBJ2-7
v_call: TRBV30
clone_size: many
d_call: -
cdr3_nt: TGTGCCTGGAGTACCGACAGAGTCTACGAGCAGTACTTC
cdr3_aa: CAWSTDRVYEQYF

j_call: TRBJ2-1
v_call: TRBV11-3
clone_size: many
d_call: TRBD2
cdr3_nt: TGTGCCAGCAGCTTAGAGGGACTAGCGGGAAATGAGCAGTTCTTC
cdr3_aa: CASSLEGLAGNEQFF

j_call: TRBJ2-3
v_call: TRBV7-9
clone_size: many
d_call: -
cdr3_nt: TGTGCCAGCAGCGGTGGAATTACAGGCACAGATACGCAGTATTTT
cdr3_aa: CASSGGITGTDTQYF

j_call: TRBJ2-7
v_call: TRBV27
clone_size: many
d_call: TRBD2
cdr3_nt: TGTGCCAGCAGTACTAGCGGGAAGGCCTACGAGCAGTACTTC
cdr3_aa: CASSTSGKAYEQYF

j_call: TRBJ2-1
v_call: TRBV5-1
clone_size: many
d_call: TRBD2
cdr3_nt: TGCGCCAGCAGCTCTGGACCCGGGGCTAGCGGGAGATTTCTCGTCTATGAGCAGTTCTTC
cdr3_aa: CASSSGPGASGRFLVYEQFF

j_call: TRBJ2-7
v_call: TRBV4-1
clone_size: many
d_call: -
cdr3_nt: TGCGCCAGCAGCCTGAATCCGGGCAAATCCTACGAGCAGTACTTC
cdr3_aa: CASSLNPGKSYEQYF

j_call: TRBJ2-3
v_call: TRBV12-3/TRBV12-4
clone_size: many
d_call: -
cdr3_nt: TGTGCCAGCAGTTTCTGGGACACGAGCACAGATACGCAGTATTTT
cdr3_aa: CASSFWDTSTDTQYF

j_call: TRBJ2-7
v_call: TRBV7-9
clone_size: few
d_call: TRBD2
cdr3_nt: TGTGCCAGCTGCCCCGGGGGGGGGGGCATCGAGCAGTACTTC
cdr3_aa: CASCPGGGGIEQYF

j_call: TRBJ2-7
v_call: TRBV6-2/TRBV6-3
clone_size: -
d_call: -
cdr3_nt: TGTGCCAGCAGTTATTCTTTCCACGAGCAGTACTTC
cdr3_aa: CASSYSFHEQYF

j_call: TRBJ2-3
v_call: TRBV19
clone_size: many
d_call: -
cdr3_nt: TGTGCCAGTTGGGCGGGCACAGATACGCAGTATTTT
cdr3_aa: CASWAGTDTQYF

j_call: TRBJ2-6
v_call: TRBV6-5
clone_size: many
d_call: TRBD1
cdr3_nt: TGTGCCAGCAGTCACGGGACAGCTGGGGCCAACGTCCTGACTTTC
cdr3_aa: CASSHGTAGANVLTF

j_call: TRBJ1-1
v_call: TRBV30
clone_size: many
d_call: -
cdr3_nt: TGTGCCTGGGGGCCGGGACCCAAGGGAACTGAAGCTTTCTTT
cdr3_aa: CAWGPGPKGTEAFF

j_call: TRBJ2-1
v_call: TRBV30
clone_size: many
d_call: -
cdr3_nt: TGTGCCTGGAGTGTACCCTCTCCCTCGGTTCTAGTGTGGAGTGAGCAGTTCTTC
cdr3_aa: CAWSVPSPSVLVWSEQFF

j_call: TRBJ2-7
v_call: TRBV28
clone_size: medium-sized
d_call: TRBD2
cdr3_nt: TGTGCCAGCAGTCCCTTGGGTAGCGGGATGCCCTACGAGCAGTACTTC
cdr3_aa: CASSPLGSGMPYEQYF

j_call: TRBJ1-3
v_call: TRBV5-6
clone_size: many
d_call: -
cdr3_nt: TGTGCCAGCAGCCCTCAAGCGTCGTGGGTTACTGGAAACACCATATATTTT
cdr3_aa: CASSPQASWVTGNTIYF

j_call: TRBJ1-4
v_call: TRBV9
clone_size: many
d_call: -
cdr3_nt: TGTGCCAGCAGCGTAGATCCGGGCCACGCTTCGGGTGAAAAACTGTTTTTT
cdr3_aa: CASSVDPGHASGEKLFF

j_call: TRBJ1-3
v_call: TRBV7-2
clone_size: medium-sized
d_call: TRBD1
cdr3_nt: TGTGCCAGCAGCCCATCTCAGGGGGCGGACGGAAACACCATATATTTT
cdr3_aa: CASSPSQGADGNTIYF

j_call: TRBJ2-7
v_call: TRBV5-4
clone_size: many
d_call: -
cdr3_nt: TGTGCCAGCAGCTTTGGCGACGAGCAGTACTTC
cdr3_aa: CASSFGDEQYF

j_call: TRBJ2-3
v_call: TRBV12-3/TRBV12-4
clone_size: many
d_call: -
cdr3_nt: TGTGCCAGCAGTCTAATGGGCGCAGATACGCAGTATTTT
cdr3_aa: CASSLMGADTQYF

j_call: TRBJ2-3
v_call: TRBV5-4
clone_size: -
d_call: TRBD2
cdr3_nt: TGTGCCAGCAGCTTGGGAACTAGCGGGAGGACTAGCACAGATACGCAGTATTTT
cdr3_aa: CASSLGTSGRTSTDTQYF

j_call: TRBJ2-7
v_call: TRBV28
clone_size: few
d_call: TRBD2
cdr3_nt: TGTGCCAGCAGCCACCGGGGAGGGTGGCCGGTAGAGCAGTACTTC
cdr3_aa: CASSHRGGWPVEQYF

j_call: TRBJ1-5
v_call: TRBV19
clone_size: many
d_call: -
cdr3_nt: TGTGCCAGTAGTATATATGAGGGAGGTAATCAGCCCCAGCATTTT
cdr3_aa: CASSIYEGGNQPQHF

j_call: TRBJ2-5
v_call: TRBV20-1
clone_size: -
d_call: TRBD2
cdr3_nt: TGCAGTGCCCCTCGGGGGGGGCAAGAGACCCAGTACTTC
cdr3_aa: CSAPRGGQETQYF

j_call: TRBJ2-3
v_call: TRBV29-1
clone_size: medium-sized
d_call: TRBD2
cdr3_nt: TGCAGCGTTCTTACTAGCGGGGGGTCCCTCAGAGATACGCAGTATTTT
cdr3_aa: CSVLTSGGSLRDTQYF

j_call: TRBJ2-2
v_call: TRBV27
clone_size: -
d_call: -
cdr3_nt: TGTGCCAGCAGACAAATGTTACAGGGAGGGTCGGGGGAGCTGTTTTTT
cdr3_aa: CASRQMLQGGSGELFF

j_call: TRBJ2-6
v_call: TRBV4-3
clone_size: many
d_call: -
cdr3_nt: TGCGCCAGCAGCCAAGTAACTGGGGCCAACGTCCTGACTTTC
cdr3_aa: CASSQVTGANVLTF

j_call: TRBJ2-2
v_call: TRBV7-9
clone_size: few
d_call: -
cdr3_nt: TGTGCCAGCAGCTCCCCCGGTCAGGGGCACACCGGGGAGCTGTTTTTT
cdr3_aa: CASSSPGQGHTGELFF

j_call: TRBJ2-2
v_call: TRBV28
clone_size: many
d_call: -
cdr3_nt: TGTGCCAGCAGTCCCCTCTTTGTACAGTACACCGGGGAGCTGTTTTTT
cdr3_aa: CASSPLFVQYTGELFF

j_call: TRBJ2-5
v_call: TRBV12-3/TRBV12-4
clone_size: -
d_call: TRBD2
cdr3_nt: TGTGCCAGCAGTCACGGACTAGCAGAACAAGAGACCCAGTACTTC
cdr3_aa: CASSHGLAEQETQYF

j_call: TRBJ2-3
v_call: TRBV4-3
clone_size: many
d_call: -
cdr3_nt: TGCGCCAGCAGCCAAGATTTAGGGGCTAAGAATACGCAGTATTTT
cdr3_aa: CASSQDLGAKNTQYF

j_call: TRBJ2-7
v_call: TRBV5-1
clone_size: many
d_call: TRBD1
cdr3_nt: TGCGCCAGCAGCCTAAAGGACAGGACAGTCTACGAGCAGTACTTC
cdr3_aa: CASSLKDRTVYEQYF

j_call: TRBJ2-6
v_call: TRBV14
clone_size: -
d_call: TRBD1
cdr3_nt: TGTGCCAGCAGCCAAGTGACAGGGGAACCCGGGGCCAACGTCCTGACTTTC
cdr3_aa: CASSQVTGEPGANVLTF

j_call: TRBJ2-1
v_call: TRBV7-9
clone_size: many
d_call: TRBD2
cdr3_nt: TGTGCCAGCAGCTTTATAGCGGGGGGACGCTACAATGAGCAGTTCTTC
cdr3_aa: CASSFIAGGRYNEQFF

j_call: TRBJ2-7
v_call: TRBV6-5
clone_size: -
d_call: -
cdr3_nt: TGTGCCAGCAGGTTCGACCCCCCGGGGGAGCAGTACTTC
cdr3_aa: CASRFDPPGEQYF

j_call: TRBJ2-7
v_call: TRBV28
clone_size: many
d_call: -
cdr3_nt: TGTGCCAGCAGACAACAACGACCCAGCCACGAGCAGTACTTC
cdr3_aa: CASRQQRPSHEQYF

j_call: TRBJ1-1
v_call: TRBV29-1
clone_size: many
d_call: -
cdr3_nt: TGCAGCGGGCTGAACACTGAAGCTTTCTTT
cdr3_aa: CSGLNTEAFF

j_call: TRBJ2-5
v_call: TRBV4-3
clone_size: few
d_call: TRBD1
cdr3_nt: TGCGCCAGCAGCCGAGACCCAGGGGGCCAAGAGACCCAGTACTTC
cdr3_aa: CASSRDPGGQETQYF

j_call: TRBJ2-1
v_call: TRBV7-2
clone_size: many
d_call: -
cdr3_nt: TGTGCCAGCAGCCCCCGCACGGGGATGTACAATGAGCAGTTCTTC
cdr3_aa: CASSPRTGMYNEQFF

j_call: TRBJ1-2
v_call: TRBV13
clone_size: -
d_call: -
cdr3_nt: TGTGCCAGCAGCGGAGGCACAGAGTTAGCTAACTATGGCTACACCTTC
cdr3_aa: CASSGGTELANYGYTF

j_call: TRBJ2-1
v_call: TRBV19
clone_size: -
d_call: -
cdr3_nt: TGTGCCAGTAGTATCCCGGACCTCTACAATGAGCAGTTCTTC
cdr3_aa: CASSIPDLYNEQFF

j_call: TRBJ1-5
v_call: TRBV28
clone_size: -
d_call: -
cdr3_nt: TGTGCCAGCAGTTTCATAGGGGAGAATCAGCCCCAGCATTTT
cdr3_aa: CASSFIGENQPQHF

j_call: TRBJ1-5
v_call: TRBV5-1
clone_size: many
d_call: -
cdr3_nt: TGCGCCAGCAGCTTGGAACAAGCGGGTCAGCCCCAGCATTTT
cdr3_aa: CASSLEQAGQPQHF

j_call: TRBJ1-4
v_call: TRBV7-6
clone_size: many
d_call: -
cdr3_nt: TGTGCCAGCAGCTCCGACAGAAATAATGAAAAACTGTTTTTT
cdr3_aa: CASSSDRNNEKLFF

j_call: TRBJ2-3
v_call: TRBV11-2
clone_size: -
d_call: TRBD1
cdr3_nt: TGTGCCAGCAGCACGCGGACAGGGCTGGCAGATACGCAGTATTTT
cdr3_aa: CASSTRTGLADTQYF

j_call: TRBJ2-1
v_call: TRBV29-1
clone_size: many
d_call: TRBD1
cdr3_nt: TGCAGCGTTGAAGTGCCCCTCCCCTGGACAGGGGGCCAAAATGAGCAGTTCTTC
cdr3_aa: CSVEVPLPWTGGQNEQFF

j_call: TRBJ2-5
v_call: TRBV4-1
clone_size: many
d_call: -
cdr3_nt: TGCGCCAGCAGCCAAGATCCCCCGACGGTGCAAGAGACCCAGTACTTC
cdr3_aa: CASSQDPPTVQETQYF

j_call: TRBJ2-1
v_call: TRBV28
clone_size: few
d_call: -
cdr3_nt: TGTGCCAGCAGTTTACAAGGGGCTCTGGTCGATGAGCAGTTCTTC
cdr3_aa: CASSLQGALVDEQFF

j_call: TRBJ2-2
v_call: TRBV28
clone_size: many
d_call: -
cdr3_nt: TGTGCCAGCAGTTTAGGAGTTACGAACACCGGGGAGCTGTTTTTT
cdr3_aa: CASSLGVTNTGELFF

j_call: TRBJ2-5
v_call: TRBV28
clone_size: many
d_call: -
cdr3_nt: TGTGCCAGCAGTTTCTATGGAGCCCTCCAAGAGACCCAGTACTTC
cdr3_aa: CASSFYGALQETQYF

j_call: TRBJ2-7
v_call: TRBV7-9
clone_size: many
d_call: -
cdr3_nt: TGTGCCAGCAGCTTTTCATCTGGGCTCGAGCAGTACTTC
cdr3_aa: CASSFSSGLEQYF

j_call: TRBJ1-6
v_call: TRBV27
clone_size: -
d_call: -
cdr3_nt: TGTGCCAGCAGTTTGGAGCAGGGTAGCCGTCCCCTCCACTTT
cdr3_aa: CASSLEQGSRPLHF

j_call: TRBJ1-5
v_call: TRBV19
clone_size: -
d_call: -
cdr3_nt: TGTGCCAGTAGTATAATGGACAGCTTCTATGATCAGCCCCAGCATTTT
cdr3_aa: CASSIMDSFYDQPQHF

j_call: TRBJ2-1
v_call: TRBV4-1
clone_size: many
d_call: TRBD1
cdr3_nt: TGCGCCAGCAGCAAAACAGGGGGCGTAGATTGGCATGAGCAGTTCTTC
cdr3_aa: CASSKTGGVDWHEQFF

j_call: TRBJ2-5
v_call: TRBV12-3/TRBV12-4
clone_size: -
d_call: -
cdr3_nt: TGTGCCAGCAGTCCCTGGGACGGCAAAGAGACCCAGTACTTC
cdr3_aa: CASSPWDGKETQYF

j_call: TRBJ2-5
v_call: TRBV7-9
clone_size: -
d_call: -
cdr3_nt: TGTGCCAGCACCCCCTCGGGAAACGGCATGGAGACCCGGTACTTC
cdr3_aa: CASTPSGNGMETRYF